The 19 T cell receptor beta chains below all came from one sample that was sequenced in a study of read filtering for tumor transcriptome and immune sequencing. The library was built from 400 to 500 ng RNA with molecular barcoded adaptors for alpha/delta and beta/gamma chains. TCRdb re-called the reads with MiXCR, one entry per CDR3 protein. The profile covers approximately 61,000 distinct CDR3 sequences, with roughly a fifth appearing a single time and roughly 13% taken by the ten largest. The sequenced sample was a population of CD138-negative cells sorted from bone marrow. The source of these receptors is a donor aged 40 or over with multiple myeloma.

This clonotype ranks as medium-sized (0.01 to 0.1%). CDR3 residues: CSVGQGLDEQFF. CDR3 coding DNA: TGCAGCGTTGGACAGGGGTTGGATGAGCAGTTCTTC. This chain uses TRBV29-1 with TRBJ2-1; TRBD1 agrees at 8 bases. V shed 4 bases, J shed 8 bases, and the junction held 4 bases outside the gene matches. This CDR3 comprises 12 residues. CDR1 is SQVTM and CDR2 is ANQGSEA in the germline V gene.

To note about this clonotype: One base away lies a much larger clone, so this may be a sequencing read error. Likely a read error: the CDR3 ends without its conserved phenylalanine or tryptophan. The V gene is TRBV19, the J gene TRBJ2-7; no definite D call. The V end was cut by 7 bases, the J end by 5 bases, with 18 bases between. The length of the CDR3 is 14 residues. Germline loops: CDR1 LNHDA, CDR2 SQIVND (reference sequence). CDR3 in amino acids: CASKSQVFEDEQYL. The CDR3 region has the DNA TGTGCCAGTAAATCGCAAGTTTTTGAAGACGAGCAGTACCTC.

This clonotype was observed a few times. The V call is TRBV14, the J call TRBJ2-2; D gene ambiguous. This CDR3 comprises 14 residues. Per germline, CDR1 SGHDN and CDR2 FVKESK. V lost 4 bases to trimming and J lost 1 base, with 7 bases between them. CDR3 amino acids: CASSRSLNTGELFF. CDR3 nucleotides: TGTGCCAGCAGCCGGTCCTTGAACACCGGGGAGCTGTTTTTT. The variable domain in full, with the rest retrieved from reference TRBV14 and TRBJ2-2, is EAGVTQFPSHSVIEKGQTVTLRCDPISGHDNLYWYRRVMGKEIKFLLHFVKESKQDESGMPNNRFLAERTGGTYSTLKVQPAELEDSGVYFCASSRSLNTGELFFGEGSRLTVL.

This clonotype has a count of ten or more. The chain recombines TRBV6-6 with TRBJ2-1; TRBD2 aligns across 11 bases. Germline CDR1 MNHNY, CDR2 SVGAGI (reference sequence). The CDR3 is made up of 14 amino acids. V gave up 10 bases and J gave up 2 bases; unmatched junction bases: 4. The CDR3 here is CATGTSGTYNEQFF. In DNA, the CDR3 is TGTGCCACCGGGACTAGCGGAACCTACAATGAGCAGTTCTTC.

At least ten counts were recorded for this clonotype. The chain uses TRBV20-1 and TRBJ2-2; 7 bases align to TRBD2. CDR3 length: 14 amino acids. Germline V gene data show CDR1 as DFQATT and CDR2 as SNEGSKA (reference sequence). V shed 5 bases, J shed 4 bases, and the junction held 7 bases outside the gene matches. CDR3 nucleotides: TGCAGTGCTCCCGCGGGAGCTAGCACCGGGGAGCTGTTTTTT. This sequence encodes CSAPAGASTGELFF.

There are many counts of this clonotype. The rearrangement joins TRBV18 to TRBJ2-2; 7 positions match TRBD2. The germline gives CDR1 KGHSH, CDR2 LQKENI. CDR3 length: 15 residues. Losses at the gene ends were 2 bases for V and 0 bases for J; bases not matched to a gene: 0. For the CDR3, the DNA is TGTGCCAGCTCACCAGCGGGGGCGAACACCGGGGAGCTGTTTTTT. Translating it yields CASSPAGANTGELFF. The complete variable domain, with remaining parts taken from reference TRBV18 and TRBJ2-2, reads NAGVMQNPRHLVRRRGQEARLRCSPMKGHSHVYWYRQLPEEGLKFMVYLQKENIIDESGMPKERFSAEFPKEGPSILRIQQVVRGDSAAYFCASSPAGANTGELFFGEGSRLTVL.

Notes on this clonotype: This clone may be a read error of a much larger clone one base away. V and J are TRBV6-5 and TRBJ2-7, with 10 bases aligning to TRBD1. V lost 5 bases and J lost 4; bases outside the gene matches: 8. The CDR3 sequence is 15 residues long. Germline CDR1 MNHEY, CDR2 SVGAGI. CDR3 sequence: CASSVWDRGLYEQYF. The DNA for the CDR3 is TGTGCCAGCAGTGTCTGGGACAGGGGATTGTACGAGCAGTACTTC.

V is TRBV4-1 and J is TRBJ2-4; D unresolved. V lost 0 bases to trimming and J lost 1 base, with 4 bases between them. Germline V gene sequence: CDR1 MGHRA, CDR2 YSYEKL. The CDR3 extends over 14 amino acids. The CDR3 region has the DNA TGCGCCAGCAGCCAAGAAAGGGCCAAAAACATTCAGTACTTC. Translation: CASSQERAKNIQYF.

This clonotype was seen repeatedly, ten times or more. The CDR3 bases are TGTGCCATCAGTGATGGGGGGCACCTCTTCGATGGGGCCAACGTCCTGACTTTC. Protein sequence: CAISDGGHLFDGANVLTF. This chain connects TRBV10-3 to TRBJ2-6, with D possibly being TRBD1 or TRBD2 (6 bases each). The CDR3 totals 18 residues. The ends were cut back, 3 bases at V and 3 bases at J, with 18 bases in the middle. Germline V gene data show CDR1 as ENHRY and CDR2 as SYGVKD.

This clonotype has at least ten counts. The rearrangement links TRBV28 to TRBJ2-6; possibly TRBD1 for D (6 bases). The ends were cut back, 6 bases at V and 2 bases at J, with 11 bases in the middle. The CDR3 length is 15 residues. Germline V gene data show CDR1 as MDHEN and CDR2 as SYDVKM. The CDR3 protein is CASRDSQTGANVLTF. The CDR3 region has the DNA TGTGCCAGCAGGGACAGTCAAACTGGGGCCAACGTCCTGACTTTC.

This clonotype was observed at least ten times. The CDR3 DNA reads as TGTGCCAGCAAAACTAGCGGGGCCCTCTACAATGAGCAGTTCTTC. Protein sequence: CASKTSGALYNEQFF. The chain is built from TRBV6-1 and TRBJ2-1; 10 bases fit TRBD2. The CDR3 has 15 residues. Germline values: CDR1 MNHNS, CDR2 SASEGT. V lost 7 bases, J lost 3 bases, and 6 bases stayed unmatched.

This clonotype has a count of ten or more. The chain combines TRBV5-1 with TRBJ1-1; D is uncertain. The germline V gene has CDR1 SGHRS and CDR2 YFSETQ. The V gene lost 4 bases and the J gene lost 1 base, with 14 bases spanning the gap. This CDR3 contains 15 residues. The CDR3 reads CASSRGDGRNTEAFF. In DNA, the CDR3 is TGCGCCAGCAGCCGGGGAGACGGGAGGAACACTGAAGCTTTCTTT.

The table lists this clonotype with a few counts. This rearrangement joins TRBV29-1 to TRBJ2-3; 10 bases are shared with TRBD2. This CDR3 is built from 15 residues. Trimming took 2 bases from V and 2 from J; bases not matched to a gene: 4. Germline values: CDR1 SQVTM, CDR2 ANQGSEA. The CDR3 DNA follows: TGCAGCGTTGAACGTCTAGCGGGGGACACAGATACGCAGTATTTT. It yields the protein CSVERLAGDTDTQYF.

This clonotype was detected a few times. The V gene is TRBV27, the J gene TRBJ2-3, with TRBD2 matching 8 bases. The CDR3 runs 16 residues. Germline V gene data show CDR1 as MNHEY and CDR2 as SMNVEV (reference sequence). V dropped 5 bases and J dropped 1; count of bases not matched to a gene: 8. The CDR3 spells CASSREREWGTDTQYF. The CDR3 DNA sequence: TGTGCCAGCAGTCGGGAGCGGGAGTGGGGCACAGATACGCAGTATTTT.

This clonotype was counted a few times. The chain recombines TRBV7-8 with TRBJ1-5, with D possibly TRBD1 on 6 matching bases. The CDR3 sequence is 20 residues long. Germline V CDR1 and CDR2: SGHVS, FQNEAQ. V gave up 2 bases and J gave up 0 bases, with 23 bases separating them. The CDR3 loop is CASSLFRRVTGDYSNQPQHF. The DNA for the CDR3 is TGTGCCAGCAGCTTATTCCGAAGAGTGACAGGAGACTATAGCAATCAGCCCCAGCATTTT.

This clonotype was seen many times. The rearrangement links TRBV19 to TRBJ1-1; D remains ambiguous. The CDR3 sequence is 12 residues long. Trimming removed 6 bases at V and 4 bases at J, with 9 bases between. CDR1 and CDR2 (germline): LNHDA, SQIVND (reference sequence). DNA of the CDR3: TGTGCCAGTAGACGAACCGGCACTGAAGCTTTCTTT. This translates into CASRRTGTEAFF.

The chain has TRBV20-1 and TRBJ2-5, with 12 bases aligning to TRBD2. This CDR3 contains 18 residues. Trimming cost V 6 bases and J 5 bases; bases outside gene matches: 19. Germline loops: CDR1 DFQATT, CDR2 SNEGSKA (reference sequence). CDR3 bases: TGCAGTGCCAGTCAGACTAGCGGGGGAGGGGGTAGGTCGGAGACCCAGTACTTC. This encodes CSASQTSGGGGRSETQYF.

This chain uses TRBV7-2 with TRBJ2-3; possibly TRBD1 or TRBD2 for D (5 bases each). The ends were cut back, 8 bases at V and 4 bases at J, with 7 bases in the middle. This CDR3 has 11 residues. Germline values: CDR1 SGHTA, CDR2 FQGNSA. CDR3 bases: TGTGCCAGCTGGGGGTCAGATACGCAGTATTTT. The encoded protein is CASWGSDTQYF.

This clonotype was seen many times. This sequence joins TRBV20-1 and TRBJ2-5, with D perhaps matching TRBD1 (5 bases). This CDR3 contains 14 residues. Per germline, CDR1 DFQATT and CDR2 SNEGSKA (reference sequence). Trimming cost V 0 bases and J 5 bases, with 13 bases left between them. The chain's CDR3 is CSAREGRRFETQYF. The CDR3 coding sequence is TGCAGTGCTAGAGAGGGGCGTAGGTTTGAGACCCAGTACTTC.